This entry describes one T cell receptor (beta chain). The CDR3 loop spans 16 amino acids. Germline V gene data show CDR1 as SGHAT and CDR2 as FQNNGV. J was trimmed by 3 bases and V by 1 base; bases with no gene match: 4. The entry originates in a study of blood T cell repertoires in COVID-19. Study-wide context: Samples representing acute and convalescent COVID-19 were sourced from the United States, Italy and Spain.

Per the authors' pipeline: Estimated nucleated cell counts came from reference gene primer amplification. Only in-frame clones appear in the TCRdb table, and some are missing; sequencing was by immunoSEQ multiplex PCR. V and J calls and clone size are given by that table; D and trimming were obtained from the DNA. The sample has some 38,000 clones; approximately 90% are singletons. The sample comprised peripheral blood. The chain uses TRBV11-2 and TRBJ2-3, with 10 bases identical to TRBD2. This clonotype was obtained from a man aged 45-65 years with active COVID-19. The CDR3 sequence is CASSLVSGGTTDTQYF. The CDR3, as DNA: TGTGCCAGCAGCTTAGTTAGCGGGGGGACTACAGATACGCAGTATTTT.